The 11 T cell receptor beta chains below were found in one sample sequenced in a study of siplizumab effects on memory and regulatory T cells. The protocol was immunoSEQ multiplex PCR, while the TCRdb copy is restricted to in-frame clones and leaves out a portion. The data hold about 120,000 clones, with about 94% observed a single time. The specimen was non-Treg CD4+ T cells sorted from blood. Receptors were obtained from a human donor in good health.

The chain is built from TRBV5-5 and TRBJ2-3; perhaps TRBD2 as D (6 bases). V shed 0 bases and J shed 1 base, with 9 bases lying between them. The V gene's germline CDR1 is SGHKS and CDR2 YYEKEE (reference sequence). The CDR3 has 15 residues. The CDR3, as DNA: TGTGCCAGCAGCTTGGGTGGGACTCGCACAGATACGCAGTATTTT. Amino acids: CASSLGGTRTDTQYF.

The chain employs TRBV5-1 and TRBJ2-1, with 8 bases lining up with TRBD2. Germline lookup yields CDR1 SGHRS and CDR2 YFSETQ. The V gene end was trimmed by 0 bases and the J gene end by 6 bases; junction bases not matched to a gene: 2. The CDR3 has 14 amino acids. In nucleotides, the CDR3 is TGCGCCAGCAGCTTGGCACTAGCGGTCAATGAGCAGTTCTTC. This codes for CASSLALAVNEQFF.

The chain couples TRBV19 to TRBJ2-7; D might be TRBD1 (7 bases). The CDR3 has 13 residues. Germline values: CDR1 LNHDA, CDR2 SQIVND (reference sequence). Deletions cut 8 bases from V and 0 bases from J, with 11 bases between. The CDR3 DNA is TGTGCCAGTTCAGGGGGGTCCTCCTACGAGCAGTACTTC. The encoded protein is CASSGGSSYEQYF. Using reference TRBV19 and TRBJ2-7 for the parts outside the CDR3, the full variable domain is DGGITQSPKYLFRKEGQNVTLSCEQNLNHDAMYWYRQDPGQGLRLIYYSQIVNDFQKGDIAEGYSVSREKKESFPLTVTSAQKNPTAFYLCASSGGSSYEQYFGPGTRLTVT.

The genes are TRBV28 and TRBJ1-2; D not resolved. V was clipped by 3 bases and J by 7 bases, with 9 bases between them. The CDR3 runs to 12 residues. Germline lookup yields CDR1 MDHEN and CDR2 SYDVKM. The CDR3 nucleotides read TGTGCCAGCAGTTTCCCTTCCGGTGGCTACACCTTC. As protein: CASSFPSGGYTF.

The gene calls are TRBV18 and TRBJ1-1; 10 bases line up with TRBD1. The CDR3 has 14 amino acids. Germline CDR1 reads KGHSH; CDR2 reads LQKENI. After removal of 8 bases from V and 1 base from J, the junction contained 4 bases not matched to a gene. The CDR3 is CASQGQGGNTEAFF. CDR3 sequence (DNA): TGTGCCAGCCAAGGACAGGGGGGGAACACTGAAGCTTTCTTT.

V and J are TRBV7-2 and TRBJ2-5; 9 bases fit TRBD2. This CDR3 is 18 amino acids long. Trimming removed 5 bases from V and 4 bases from J; junction bases left unmatched: 17. Germline V gene lookup returns CDR1 SGHTA and CDR2 FQGNSA. The chain's CDR3 is CASSPRQGGGAYRETQYF. The CDR3 coding sequence is TGTGCCAGCAGCCCTAGACAAGGCGGGGGGGCCTATCGAGAGACCCAGTACTTC.

This chain links TRBV9 with TRBJ2-1; perhaps TRBD2 as D (5 bases). Germline assignment: CDR1 SGDLS and CDR2 YYNGEE. The CDR3 is made up of 14 amino acids. Trimming left V 4 bases short and J 0 bases short, with 8 bases between. CDR3 amino acids: CASSLTSSYNEQFF. The CDR3, as DNA: TGTGCCAGCAGCCTAACTAGCTCCTACAATGAGCAGTTCTTC.

This clone was seen once. The V call is TRBV14, the J call TRBJ2-1, with 7 bases lining up with TRBD2. CDR3 length equals 13 residues. Germline V CDR1 and CDR2: SGHDN, FVKESK. V was clipped by 6 bases and J by 9 bases; unmatched bases: 8. The CDR3 is CASSPGGGSEQFF. The CDR3 coding sequence is TGTGCCAGCAGTCCGGGCGGGGGTAGTGAGCAGTTCTTC. The variable domain in full, with the rest retrieved from reference TRBV14 and TRBJ2-1, is EAGVTQFPSHSVIEKGQTVTLRCDPISGHDNLYWYRRVMGKEIKFLLHFVKESKQDESGMPNNRFLAERTGGTYSTLKVQPAELEDSGVYFCASSPGGGSEQFFGPGTRLTVL.

This clone was counted once. The chain uses TRBV29-1 and TRBJ2-7, with 8 bases fitting TRBD1. V lost 0 bases to trimming and J lost 0 bases; unmatched junction nucleotides: 7. The germline V gene encodes CDR1 SQVTM and CDR2 ANQGSEA. CDR3 size: 16 residues. In nucleotides, the CDR3 is TGCAGCGTTGAAGATCGGGCAGGGGGCGTCTCCTACGAGCAGTACTTC. Its translation: CSVEDRAGGVSYEQYF.

The chain links TRBV14 to TRBJ2-1; D is perhaps TRBD2 (5 bases). Between the trimmed V and J ends, which lost 1 base and 6 bases, there was a span of 22 bases. This CDR3 is 18 amino acids long. From germline, CDR1 is SGHDN and CDR2 FVKESK. The CDR3: CASSQVGKRTGGINEQFF. CDR3 bases: TGTGCCAGCAGCCAAGTCGGTAAGAGGACCGGAGGTATCAATGAGCAGTTCTTC.

V gene TRBV30 combines with J gene TRBJ1-2; tentative D call: TRBD1 (5 bases). Trimming cost V 5 bases and J 4 bases, with 11 bases left between them. Germline V gene lookup returns CDR1 GTSNPN and CDR2 SVGIG (reference sequence). This CDR3 region has 12 residues. The CDR3 DNA follows: TGTGCCTGGTCCGGGACTGCCTATGGCTACACCTTC. Its protein product is CAWSGTAYGYTF.